This TCR beta chain was obtained from a study of cytomegalovirus exposure and HLA in healthy donors. CDR3 length: 15 amino acids. CDR1 and CDR2 from the germline V gene are SGDLS and YYNGEE. The junction had 6 bases not matched to a gene; V was cut back by 5 bases and J by 1 base. The PCR employed 60 Vbeta primers together with 13 Jbeta primers. Assay: immunoSEQ multiplex PCR; the TCRdb copy retains only in-frame clones and omits some. Of about 140,000 clones in the sample, about 82% were seen once. The sequenced material came from PBMCs. The sequence came from a man aged 25 to 45 in good health. The gene calls are TRBV9 and TRBJ1-3; 7 bases are a match to TRBD1. CDR3 region: CASSRQGRSGNTIYF. In DNA, the CDR3 is TGTGCCAGCAGTAGACAGGGTCGTTCTGGAAACACCATATATTTT.